The next 30 T cell receptor beta chains were all read from a single sample in a study of shared T cell receptors in the human thymus. Profiled with immunoSEQ multiplex PCR; TCRdb holds only in-frame clones, not every one. The table lists 700,000 or so clones, 70% to 90% of them singletons. This same sample was also taken into another study, of human thymus T cells.

The sequenced material came from thymocytes. These receptors were collected from a girl in the first two years of life with a congenital heart defect.

The rearrangement uses TRBV5-6 and TRBJ1-2; D possibly corresponds to TRBD1 (6 bases). Per germline, CDR1 SGHDT and CDR2 YYEEEE. V was shortened by 4 bases and J by 4 bases, with 26 bases between the two germline ends. There are 18 residues in the CDR3. CDR3 bases: TGTGCCAGCAGCGAGAAACCGACAGGCCTCTCTACTCTCTATGGCTACACCTTC. Translating it yields CASSEKPTGLSTLYGYTF.

The CDR3 DNA sequence: TGTGCCAGCAGCCCTAGGGACAGGGACCATAATCGAAACTCTGGAAACACCATATATTTT. This translates into CASSPRDRDHNRNSGNTIYF. This sequence joins TRBV9 and TRBJ1-3; TRBD1 matches at 9 bases. V was clipped by 4 bases and J by 0 bases; unmatched bases: 17. Germline-derived CDR1 and CDR2 are SGDLS and YYNGEE. The CDR3 runs 20 residues. The whole variable domain, filled in from reference TRBV9 and TRBJ1-3, reads DSGVTQTPKHLITATGQRVTLRCSPRSGDLSVYWYQQSLDQGLQFLIQYYNGEERAKGNILERFSAQQFPDLHSELNLSSLELGDSALYFCASSPRDRDHNRNSGNTIYFGEGSWLTVV.

This chain links TRBV4-1 with TRBJ2-3, with D maybe TRBD2 (7 bases). This CDR3 is built from 15 residues. The germline gives CDR1 MGHRA, CDR2 YSYEKL. V was trimmed by 4 bases and J by 6 bases, leaving 17 bases between them. CDR3 protein: CASSPGQLGGDTQYF. DNA for the CDR3: TGCGCCAGCAGCCCTGGACAGTTGGGAGGGGATACGCAGTATTTT.

This chain connects TRBV6-5 to TRBJ1-2, with a weak D call TRBD1 (5 bases). The germline V gene has CDR1 MNHEY and CDR2 SVGAGI. Trimming pared 4 bases from V and 8 bases from J, leaving 17 bases between. The CDR3 is 14 amino acids. The DNA for the CDR3 is TGTGCCAGCAGTTCCTTACGGCAGGGTGGCGGCTACACCTTC. Translation gives CASSSLRQGGGYTF.

Written as DNA, the CDR3 is TGCGCCAGCAGCCAAGATGAGCGGAAGCGGGGGGCGGGGGTTTTAGAGACCCAGTACTTC. Protein product: CASSQDERKRGAGVLETQYF. The V call is TRBV4-3, the J call TRBJ2-5, with 9 positions matching TRBD2. Germline assignment: CDR1 LGHNA and CDR2 YSLEER. The junction had 18 bases not matched to a gene; V was cut back by 0 bases and J by 4 bases. The CDR3 covers 20 residues.

This clone was detected a few times. The genes are TRBV7-2 and TRBJ2-3; a weak D match, TRBD1 (5 bases). Deletions cut 5 bases from V and 2 bases from J, with 23 bases between. CDR3 length equals 18 residues. The germline V gene encodes CDR1 SGHTA and CDR2 FQGNSA. This CDR3 reads CASSHGRTPTILTDTQYF. The CDR3 region has the DNA TGTGCCAGCAGCCACGGTCGGACACCAACTATCCTCACAGATACGCAGTATTTT.

This sequence joins TRBV29-1 and TRBJ2-3, with a tentative D call TRBD1 (6 bases). V lost 4 bases and J 0 bases, leaving 14 bases between the germline ends. Germline CDR1 is SQVTM and CDR2 is ANQGSEA. The CDR3 spans 15 residues. The CDR3 here is CSVGVEQGSTDTQYF. CDR3 DNA: TGCAGCGTTGGAGTAGAACAGGGAAGCACAGATACGCAGTATTTT.

The genes are TRBV27 and TRBJ1-2, with 10 bases that match TRBD1. Losses at the gene ends were 3 bases for V and 5 bases for J; bases not matched to a gene: 18. The CDR3 covers 19 residues. From germline, CDR1 is MNHEY and CDR2 SMNVEV (reference sequence). The CDR3 loop is CASSLALRAGQGKGYGYTF. The CDR3, as DNA: TGTGCCAGCAGTTTGGCATTAAGGGCGGGACAGGGGAAGGGGTATGGCTACACCTTC.

DNA for the CDR3: TGTGCCAGCAGTGCACGACTAGCCTTTGGGTACGAGCAGTACTTC. Its protein is CASSARLAFGYEQYF. This chain links TRBV6-5 with TRBJ2-7; TRBD2 aligns across 7 bases. This CDR3 comprises 15 residues. With 5 bases clipped from V and 4 bases from J, the junction kept 11 bases outside the gene matches. Looked up from germline, CDR1 is MNHEY and CDR2 is SVGAGI.

This clone was seen only once. CDR3 nucleotide sequence: TGTGCCAGCAGCGGAATGGGTGAGGGAAATCAGCCCCAGCATTTT. Protein: CASSGMGEGNQPQHF. This sequence joins TRBV7-9 and TRBJ1-5; D not certain. Trimming took 5 bases from V and 4 from J, leaving 15 bases between them. The CDR3 is 15 residues long. From germline, CDR1 is SEHNR and CDR2 FQNEAQ (reference sequence).

V and J are TRBV7-4 and TRBJ2-7, with 11 bases that match TRBD2. The junction had 5 bases not matched to a gene; V was cut back by 4 bases and J by 0 bases. This CDR3 comprises 16 residues. Germline loops: CDR1 SGHVT, CDR2 SQSDAQ. CDR3 amino acids: CASSSPGLADSYEQYF. CDR3 bases: TGTGCCAGCAGCTCCCCGGGACTAGCGGACTCCTACGAGCAGTACTTC.

V and J are TRBV5-1 and TRBJ2-3, with TRBD1 as a possible D gene (5 bases). Germline values: CDR1 SGHRS, CDR2 YFSETQ. V lost 5 bases and J lost 1, with 11 bases in between. The CDR3 has 14 amino acids. As DNA, the CDR3 is TGCGCCAGCAGTTCCAGGGTCCGCACAGATACGCAGTATTTT. Its translation is CASSSRVRTDTQYF.

This clone was counted between two and nine times. The rearrangement joins TRBV27 to TRBJ2-1, with 11 bases that match TRBD2. The junction had 5 bases not matched to a gene; V was cut back by 2 bases and J by 5 bases. There are 16 residues in the CDR3. Germline V gene lookup returns CDR1 MNHEY and CDR2 SMNVEV (reference sequence). CDR3: CASSLGHSGGDNEQFF. The CDR3 DNA reads TGTGCCAGCAGTTTAGGACATAGCGGGGGGGACAATGAGCAGTTCTTC.

The V call is TRBV5-1, the J call TRBJ2-7; D remains unclear. The CDR3 runs to 13 residues. V was pared by 2 bases and J by 7 bases, with 13 bases between. Germline loops: CDR1 SGHRS, CDR2 YFSETQ. The DNA of the CDR3 is TGCGCCAGCAGCTTACCACTGTCGAAAGAGCAGTACTTC. This encodes CASSLPLSKEQYF.

The table lists this clone with a few counts. This chain connects TRBV11-2 to TRBJ1-5, with D possibly being TRBD1 (6 bases). Germline loops: CDR1 SGHAT, CDR2 FQNNGV. Deletions cut 2 bases from V and 1 base from J, with 12 bases between. This CDR3 spans 16 amino acids. CDR3 DNA: TGTGCCAGCAGCTTAAAGAGGGGGAAGAGCAATCAGCCCCAGCATTTT. Residues: CASSLKRGKSNQPQHF.

The chain employs TRBV29-1 and TRBJ2-1, with 13 positions matching TRBD2. This CDR3 spans 17 amino acids. The V and J ends lost 6 bases and 0 bases, in that order; junction bases with no gene match: 8. Germline V gene sequence: CDR1 SQVTM, CDR2 ANQGSEA. The CDR3 DNA is TGCAGCGTAGAGACTAGCGGGGGGCACAGCTCCTACAATGAGCAGTTCTTC. Amino acids: CSVETSGGHSSYNEQFF.

This chain joins TRBV7-9 and TRBJ2-7; D uncertain. Germline CDR1 is SEHNR and CDR2 is FQNEAQ (reference sequence). CDR3 length equals 11 residues. Trimming removed 3 bases from V and 6 bases from J, with 6 bases in between. The CDR3 DNA sequence: TGTGCCAGCAGCTTTGGGCTCGAGCAGTACTTC. As protein: CASSFGLEQYF.

The chain uses TRBV28 and TRBJ2-7; 8 nucleotides agree with TRBD1. The CDR3 totals 16 residues. Germline V gives CDR1 MDHEN, CDR2 SYDVKM. V gave up 5 bases and J gave up 1 base; unmatched junction bases: 10. The CDR3 loop reads CASSHEGQAGSYEQYF. Here the CDR3 DNA reads TGTGCCAGCAGTCATGAGGGACAGGCGGGGTCCTACGAGCAGTACTTC.

The chain links TRBV25-1 to TRBJ2-1; TRBD1 matches at 9 bases. Looked up from germline, CDR1 is MGHDK and CDR2 is SYGVNS. The CDR3 loop spans 16 amino acids. Trimming removed 7 bases from V and 6 bases from J; junction bases left unmatched: 13. The CDR3 nucleotides read TGTGCCAGCACCTCCTACCGGGACAGGGAGCGCAATGAGCAGTTCTTC. This codes for CASTSYRDRERNEQFF.

The chain combines TRBV14 with TRBJ2-5, with D tentatively TRBD1 (5 bases). CDR3 length: 14 residues. V lost 4 bases to trimming and J lost 2 bases, with 11 bases between them. CDR1 and CDR2 from the germline V gene are SGHDN and FVKESK. The CDR3 DNA reads as TGTGCCAGCAGCCGTACGACAGAGCAAGAGACCCAGTACTTC. Protein product: CASSRTTEQETQYF.

This chain links TRBV27 with TRBJ2-1, with 7 bases aligning to TRBD1. There are 14 residues in the CDR3. Germline trimming cut 5 bases from V and 4 bases from J; bases unmatched to any gene: 5. The germline V gene has CDR1 MNHEY and CDR2 SMNVEV (reference sequence). CDR3: CASSTGTAYNEQFF. CDR3 DNA: TGTGCCAGCAGTACCGGGACAGCTTACAATGAGCAGTTCTTC.

The V call is TRBV9, the J call TRBJ1-1; D ambiguous. From germline, CDR1 is SGDLS and CDR2 YYNGEE. V lost 3 bases, J lost 3 bases, and 9 bases lay in between. The CDR3 sequence is 13 residues long. Here the CDR3 reads CASSARGYTEAFF. Written as DNA, the CDR3 is TGTGCCAGCAGCGCCCGAGGGTACACTGAAGCTTTCTTT.

The chain is built from TRBV6-4 and TRBJ2-3; TRBD2 matches 11 bases. The CDR3 consists of 18 residues. In germline, CDR1 is MRHNA, CDR2 SNTAGT. J was trimmed by 2 bases and V by 3 bases; bases with no gene match: 10. The CDR3 DNA reads TGTGCCAGCAGTGAGCTAGCGGGGGGCAAACACTCCACAGATACGCAGTATTTT. Protein: CASSELAGGKHSTDTQYF.

V and J are TRBV27 and TRBJ1-6, with TRBD1 identical over 8 bases. Trimming at V came to 0 bases and at J to 3 bases, leaving 13 bases not matched to a gene. The V gene's germline CDR1 is MNHEY and CDR2 SMNVEV (reference sequence). This CDR3 contains 20 residues. CDR3 in DNA: TGTGCCAGCAGTTTATCGAATGTGGGACAGGACGTCTTCTATAATTCACCCCTCCACTTT. This sequence encodes CASSLSNVGQDVFYNSPLHF.

In DNA form, the CDR3 reads TGTGCCAGCAGCTTAAAACCGGGAGGGGGTTGGCCTTCACCCCTCCACTTT. Residues: CASSLKPGGGWPSPLHF. The chain is built from TRBV7-9 and TRBJ1-6; possibly TRBD1 for D (6 bases). Trimming left V 2 bases short and J 9 bases short, with 20 bases between. The CDR3 has 17 amino acids. CDR1 and CDR2 from the germline V gene are SEHNR and FQNEAQ (reference sequence).

This clone has only a few counts. J is TRBJ1-2 and V is TRBV5-6; 9 bases line up with TRBD1. This CDR3 region has 16 residues. V trimming: 3 bases; J trimming: 7 bases; junction bases outside the gene matches: 13. CDR1 is SGHDT, CDR2 YYEEEE, per germline. The CDR3 is CASSSRGVQGAGGYTF. CDR3 bases: TGTGCCAGCAGCTCGAGAGGGGTACAGGGGGCGGGTGGCTACACCTTC.

The chain has TRBV11-2 and TRBJ2-1; D possibly corresponds to TRBD1 (6 bases). This CDR3 has 15 residues. V lost 6 bases to trimming and J lost 1 base, with 13 bases between them. In germline, CDR1 is SGHAT, CDR2 FQNNGV. The CDR3 reads CASRIAGESYNEQFF. DNA for the CDR3: TGTGCCAGCAGGATTGCAGGGGAATCCTACAATGAGCAGTTCTTC.

V gene TRBV7-9 combines with J gene TRBJ1-2, with TRBD1 matching over 9 bases. Germline loops: CDR1 SEHNR, CDR2 FQNEAQ (reference sequence). The V gene end was trimmed by 4 bases and the J gene end by 8 bases; junction bases not matched to a gene: 17. This CDR3 region has 17 residues. DNA of the CDR3: TGTGCCAGCAGCTCGCTCCGGGACAGGGTCAATTGGGACGGCTACACCTTC. Translation gives CASSSLRDRVNWDGYTF.

The rearrangement links TRBV7-3 to TRBJ1-2; the match to TRBD1 covers 8 bases. After removal of 2 bases from V and 3 bases from J, the junction contained 5 bases not matched to a gene. The CDR3 covers 15 residues. Germline V gene sequence: CDR1 SGHTA, CDR2 FQGTGA. In DNA, the CDR3 is TGTGCCAGCAGCTTAGGCGTACAGGGGGACTATGGCTACACCTTC. It encodes CASSLGVQGDYGYTF. The full variable domain, its missing parts supplied by reference TRBV7-3 and TRBJ1-2, is GAGVSQTPSNKVTEKGKYVELRCDPISGHTALYWYRQSLGQGPEFLIYFQGTGAADDSGLPNDRFFAVRPEGSVSTLKIQRTERGDSAVYLCASSLGVQGDYGYTFGSGTRLTVV.

The V call is TRBV7-9, the J call TRBJ1-5, with 9 bases matching TRBD1. There are 15 residues in the CDR3. Trimming took 1 base from V and 4 from J; bases not matched to a gene: 2. The germline V gene encodes CDR1 SEHNR and CDR2 FQNEAQ (reference sequence). The CDR3 region is CASSLGGQGNQPQHF. CDR3 DNA sequence: TGTGCCAGCAGCTTAGGTGGACAGGGGAATCAGCCCCAGCATTTT. Using reference TRBV7-9 and TRBJ1-5 for the parts outside the CDR3, the full variable domain is DTGVSQNPRHKITKRGQNVTFRCDPISEHNRLYWYRQTLGQGPEFLTYFQNEAQLEKSRLLSDRFSAERPKGSFSTLEIQRTEQGDSAMYLCASSLGGQGNQPQHFGDGTRLSIL.